Listed here are 16 T cell receptor beta chains from one sample, sequenced in a study of cytomegalovirus exposure and HLA in healthy donors. PCR involved 60 Vbeta and 13 Jbeta primers. Measured with immunoSEQ multiplex PCR; TCRdb has only the in-frame clones, and not every one. Its table records approximately 92,000 clones. The sample comprised PBMCs. The source is a woman aged 25 to 39 in good health and CMV-seronegative.

CDR3 sequence reads: CASKGQGLYYEQYF. CDR3 sequence (DNA): TGTGCCAGCAAAGGACAGGGGTTGTACTACGAGCAGTACTTC. This sequence joins TRBV6-1 and TRBJ2-7; TRBD1 matches at 9 bases. This CDR3 contains 14 residues. In germline, CDR1 is MNHNS, CDR2 SASEGT. V was clipped by 7 bases and J by 3 bases; unmatched bases: 7.

V usage is TRBV4-2 and J usage is TRBJ1-5; no reliable D call. Deletions cut 0 bases from V and 4 bases from J, with 10 bases between. CDR1 is LGHNA, CDR2 YNFKEQ, per germline. The CDR3 has 15 amino acids. DNA of the CDR3: TGTGCCAGCAGCCAAGATTGGGCAGTTAATCAGCCCCAGCATTTT. Translation: CASSQDWAVNQPQHF.

The chain carries TRBV4-2 and TRBJ2-3; 8 nucleotides match TRBD2. The CDR3 is 18 residues long. J was trimmed by 0 bases and V by 3 bases; bases with no gene match: 11. Looked up from germline, CDR1 is LGHNA and CDR2 is YNFKEQ. In DNA, the CDR3 is TGTGCCAGCAGCCAGCCTAGTGGACTAGCACCTAGCACAGATACGCAGTATTTT. Translating gives CASSQPSGLAPSTDTQYF.

V and J are TRBV7-9 and TRBJ1-2, with D perhaps TRBD1 (5 bases). There are 14 residues in the CDR3. V was clipped by 2 bases and J by 4 bases, with 11 bases between them. Germline V gene sequence: CDR1 SEHNR, CDR2 FQNEAQ (reference sequence). In DNA form, the CDR3 reads TGTGCCAGCAGCTTAACCAGGGCTCCCTATGGCTACACCTTC. As protein: CASSLTRAPYGYTF.

The chain recombines TRBV28 with TRBJ2-2, with 16 bases identical to TRBD2. V gave up 3 bases and J gave up 1 base; unmatched junction bases: 8. Germline V gene sequence: CDR1 MDHEN, CDR2 SYDVKM. This CDR3 comprises 20 residues. CDR3 region: CASSFYGTSGGAGNTGELFF. The DNA of the CDR3 is TGTGCCAGCAGTTTCTACGGGACTAGCGGGGGGGCCGGGAACACCGGGGAGCTGTTTTTT.

This clone counts as medium-sized by frequency. V and J are TRBV4-1 and TRBJ2-6; tentatively, D is TRBD1 (7 bases). Germline CDR1 MGHRA, CDR2 YSYEKL. This CDR3 spans 21 amino acids. Deletions cut 3 bases from V and 2 bases from J, with 26 bases between. In DNA, the CDR3 is TGCGCCAGCAGCCACAGCCCCGTCCCGACAGGGCGGGGAGCTGGGGCCAACGTCCTGACTTTC. As protein: CASSHSPVPTGRGAGANVLTF.

This chain uses TRBV29-1 with TRBJ2-7, with a weak D call TRBD2 (6 bases). The CDR3 sequence is 13 residues long. The V gene's germline CDR1 is SQVTM and CDR2 ANQGSEA. Trimming removed 7 bases from V and 2 bases from J, with 15 bases in between. The CDR3 nucleotides are TGCAGCGCCGGGAGTATGGGGGCCTACGAGCAGTACTTC. Its protein is CSAGSMGAYEQYF.

The J gene is TRBJ2-7, the V gene TRBV19; possible D gene TRBD2, 6 bases. CDR1 is LNHDA and CDR2 is SQIVND in the germline V gene (reference sequence). The V and J ends lost 5 bases and 2 bases respectively, with 16 bases between them. The CDR3 is 15 residues long. The CDR3 DNA sequence: TGTGCCAGTAGTGCCTATGGGACTTCAACCTACGAGCAGTACTTC. This encodes CASSAYGTSTYEQYF. Full variable domain (rest looked up from reference TRBV19 and TRBJ2-7): DGGITQSPKYLFRKEGQNVTLSCEQNLNHDAMYWYRQDPGQGLRLIYYSQIVNDFQKGDIAEGYSVSREKKESFPLTVTSAQKNPTAFYLCASSAYGTSTYEQYFGPGTRLTVT.

The CDR3 nucleotides are TGTGCCAGCAGCTCGTCCGGGACAGGTCGTGACGAGCAGTACTTC. As protein: CASSSSGTGRDEQYF. This chain uses TRBV7-3 with TRBJ2-7; 8 positions match TRBD1. There are 15 residues in the CDR3. CDR1 and CDR2 from the germline V gene are SGHTA and FQGTGA. V gave up 4 bases and J gave up 5 bases; unmatched junction bases: 10.

This chain uses TRBV9 with TRBJ2-2; D is undetermined. The germline V gene has CDR1 SGDLS and CDR2 YYNGEE. The V end was cut by 4 bases, the J end by 7 bases, with 8 bases between. There are 12 residues in the CDR3. CDR3 sequence (DNA): TGTGCCAGCAGCCCAGACATCGGGGAGCTGTTTTTT. Translating it yields CASSPDIGELFF.

The chain carries TRBV4-1 and TRBJ1-5; TRBD1 agrees at 8 bases. CDR3 length equals 14 residues. The V gene end was trimmed by 4 bases and the J gene end by 5 bases; junction bases not matched to a gene: 4. Per germline, CDR1 MGHRA and CDR2 YSYEKL. This CDR3 reads CASSPRQGYQPQHF. In DNA form, the CDR3 reads TGCGCCAGCAGCCCTAGACAGGGGTATCAGCCCCAGCATTTT.

The gene calls are TRBV5-5 and TRBJ1-1; D not resolved. The CDR3 is 15 amino acids. With 4 bases removed from V and 3 bases from J, the gap between germline ends came to 16 bases. CDR1 and CDR2 (germline): SGHKS, YYEKEE (reference sequence). DNA of the CDR3: TGTGCCAGCAGCGTTGAGGACCCGAGGGACACTGAAGCTTTCTTT. Encoded protein: CASSVEDPRDTEAFF.

This chain links TRBV7-2 with TRBJ2-7; D is undetermined. V lost 5 bases to trimming and J lost 3 bases, with 11 bases between them. The CDR3 length is 13 residues. Germline CDR1 is SGHTA and CDR2 is FQGNSA. The CDR3 is CASSRNINYEQYF. CDR3 DNA sequence: TGTGCCAGCAGCCGTAATATAAACTACGAGCAGTACTTC.

This chain uses TRBV7-8 with TRBJ2-2; 12 nucleotides line up with TRBD2. Germline values: CDR1 SGHVS, CDR2 FQNEAQ. Germline trimming cut 4 bases from V and 5 bases from J; bases unmatched to any gene: 5. The CDR3 runs 16 residues. This CDR3 reads CASSSLAGGYTGELFF. Written as DNA, the CDR3 is TGTGCCAGCAGCTCCCTAGCGGGAGGGTATACCGGGGAGCTGTTTTTT. Full variable domain (outside the CDR3, taken from reference TRBV7-8 and TRBJ2-2): GAGVSQSPRYKVAKRGQDVALRCDPISGHVSLFWYQQALGQGPEFLTYFQNEAQLDKSGLPSDRFFAERPEGSVSTLKIQRTQQEDSAVYLCASSSLAGGYTGELFFGEGSRLTVL.

The chain couples TRBV28 to TRBJ2-1; TRBD2 agrees at 12 bases. Trimming at V came to 4 bases and at J to 5 bases, leaving 9 bases not matched to a gene. This CDR3 is 17 amino acids long. CDR1 and CDR2 (germline): MDHEN, SYDVKM. CDR3: CASSSASGRGYNNEQFF. CDR3 DNA sequence: TGTGCCAGCAGTTCAGCTAGCGGGAGGGGTTATAACAATGAGCAGTTCTTC. Full variable domain (outside the CDR3, taken from reference TRBV28 and TRBJ2-1): DVKVTQSSRYLVKRTGEKVFLECVQDMDHENMFWYRQDPGLGLRLIYFSYDVKMKEKGDIPEGYSVSREKKERFSLILESASTNQTSMYLCASSSASGRGYNNEQFFGPGTRLTVL.

The chain has TRBV7-3 and TRBJ2-2; 9 bases are a match to TRBD1. J was trimmed by 7 bases and V by 4 bases; bases with no gene match: 10. From germline, CDR1 is SGHTA and CDR2 FQGTGA. This CDR3 comprises 16 residues. CDR3 sequence: CASSSPGQGFDGELFF. The CDR3, as DNA: TGTGCCAGCAGCTCACCGGGACAGGGATTTGACGGGGAGCTGTTTTTT.